A selection of T cell receptor beta chains follows, all from one sample in a study of blood T cell repertoires in COVID-19. Clones were sequenced by immunoSEQ multiplex PCR, and TCRdb holds only the in-frame ones, with some missing. The sample lists tens of thousands of clones; 75% to 90% were seen once. The sequencing input was peripheral blood. These receptors originate from a human donor in a cohort sampled during active COVID-19. The CDR3 runs from the conserved cysteine through the conserved F or W. D genes are given only for firm matches. Size values are once, few and many counts, or a class for expanded clones, and some rows have none.

D	size	V	J	length	DNA	CDR3
NA	NA	TRBV5-1	TRBJ1-2	13	TGCGCCAGCAGCTACGGAGAAGCGTATGGCTACACCTTC	CASSYGEAYGYTF
TRBD1	NA	TRBV5-1	TRBJ2-2	16	TGCGCCAGCAGACCCCCGGACAGGGTTGTAACCGGGGAGCTGTTTTTT	CASRPPDRVVTGELFF
NA	NA	TRBV2	TRBJ2-5	14	TGTGCCAGCACTCCCCTTGCGGGCGGCGAGACCCAGTACTTC	CASTPLAGGETQYF
NA	few	TRBV5-4	TRBJ2-7	13	TGTGCCAGCAGCTTTGCGGACTCCTACGAGCAGTACTTC	CASSFADSYEQYF
NA	once	TRBV5-6	TRBJ2-6	14	TGTGCCACCTTTGAGGGGGCTGGGGCCAACGTCCTGACTTTC	CATFEGAGANVLTF
TRBD1	NA	TRBV7-2	TRBJ2-7	15	TGTGCCAGCAGCTTAGCGGCAGGGGGCCCCTACGAGCAGTACTTC	CASSLAAGGPYEQYF
NA	NA	TRBV5-1	TRBJ2-5	13	TGCGCCAGCAGCTTGGGGGCTGAAGGGACCCAGTACTTC	CASSLGAEGTQYF
TRBD2	NA	TRBV9	TRBJ2-3	17	TGTGCCAGCAGCGTAGTTGGAGGCGGGGGGTCCCCAGATACGCAGTATTTT	CASSVVGGGGSPDTQYF
NA	NA	TRBV18	TRBJ1-4	14	TGTGCCAGCTCACCCCGGAGGGCTAATGAAAAACTGTTTTTT	CASSPRRANEKLFF
NA	NA	TRBV5-1	TRBJ2-5	14	TGCGCCAGCAGCATACAGGGATTACAAGAGACCCAGTACTTC	CASSIQGLQETQYF
NA	NA	TRBV13	TRBJ2-7	13	TGTGCCAGCGGCGGAGGTAGACCCCACGAGCAGTACTTC	CASGGGRPHEQYF
NA	NA	TRBV20-1	TRBJ2-3	11	TGCAGTGCCCCAGCGAGCGATACGCAGTATTTT	CSAPASDTQYF
NA	NA	TRBV9	TRBJ1-6	14	TGTGCCAGCAGCGTATCTACGGATAATTCACCCCTCCACTTT	CASSVSTDNSPLHF
TRBD2	NA	TRBV9	TRBJ2-2	20	TGTGCCAGCAGCGTCGATCCCTTTAGCGGGGGGGCCCTGAGGACCGGGGAGCTGTTTTTT	CASSVDPFSGGALRTGELFF
TRBD1	NA	TRBV9	TRBJ2-2	16	TGTGCCAGCAGCGTAGCCGGGACAGGGAACACCGGGGAGCTGTTTTTT	CASSVAGTGNTGELFF
NA	NA	TRBV7-6	TRBJ2-7	14	TGTGCCAGCAGCTTAGTGGGCAGGGGAGAAGAGCAGTACTTC	CASSLVGRGEEQYF
NA	NA	TRBV7-5	TRBJ2-2	16	TGTGTCAGAAGCCCGTACAGGGGCGTGAACACCGGGGAGCTGTTTTTT	CVRSPYRGVNTGELFF
NA	NA	TRBV5-1	TRBJ2-3	14	TGCGCCAGCAGCTTCACTAGCCTTGGAGATACGCAGTATTTT	CASSFTSLGDTQYF
NA	once	TRBV4-1	TRBJ2-7	16	TGCGCCAGCAGCCTATTTATTCTAGCTTTTACCTACGAGCAGTACTTC	CASSLFILAFTYEQYF
NA	NA	TRBV7-2	TRBJ1-1	13	TGTGCCAGCAGCTTCGACAGGCGGACTGAAGCTTTCTTT	CASSFDRRTEAFF
NA	NA	TRBV7-3	TRBJ2-1	14	TGTGCCAGCAGCTTACTGGGGCCCGCTGGAGAGCAGTTCTTC	CASSLLGPAGEQFF
TRBD2	NA	TRBV5-1	TRBJ2-1	16	TGCGCCAGCAGCTTGGCTGTGTCTAGCGGGGTCAATGAGCAGTTCTTC	CASSLAVSSGVNEQFF
NA	NA	TRBV18	TRBJ2-3	15	TGTGCCAGCTCACCAGTGAGCGGTAGCACAGATACGCAGTATTTT	CASSPVSGSTDTQYF
NA	NA	TRBV7-2	TRBJ1-3	13	TGTGCCAGCAGCGCTCAGCCTACGGGAACCATATATTTT	CASSAQPTGTIYF
NA	NA	TRBV7-9	TRBJ1-5	14	TGTGCCAGCAGCCCCTTAGGGGAAGGACAGCCCCAGCATTTT	CASSPLGEGQPQHF
TRBD2	NA	TRBV2	TRBJ2-1	14	TGTGCCAGCATCCTTGATGCGGGGGGAATTGAGCAGTTCTTC	CASILDAGGIEQFF
TRBD1	NA	TRBV5-1	TRBJ1-3	16	TGCGCCAGCAGCTCACCCTCAGGGGGCTTCGGAAACACCATATATTTT	CASSSPSGGFGNTIYF
TRBD2	NA	TRBV7-8	TRBJ2-1	16	TGTGCCAGCAGCCCCACGGCGGGGGGGCCACGGAATGAGCAGTTCTTC	CASSPTAGGPRNEQFF
TRBD1	NA	TRBV5-6	TRBJ2-1	17	TGTGCCAGCAGCTCCTTGACAGGGGATCCTTCCTACAATGAGCAGTTCTTC	CASSSLTGDPSYNEQFF
TRBD1	NA	TRBV5-1	TRBJ2-5	15	TGCGCCAGCAGCGTCTTCGGGACAGCCCAAGAGACCCAGTACTTC	CASSVFGTAQETQYF
NA	NA	TRBV2	TRBJ1-4	16	TGTGCCAGCGGTACAAACGGATTGAGGACTAATGAAAAACTGTTTTTT	CASGTNGLRTNEKLFF